This TCR beta chain was captured in a study of blood T cells in healthy people across ages. Sample-barcoded 5' priming and a J-beta primer mix drove a second PCR of about 6 to 11 cycles. TCRdb processed the 5' RACE reads anew with MiXCR; each CDR3 protein has one entry. The sample has about 1.4 million distinct CDR3 sequences, around 59% seen once; the top ten hold about 6.7%. There are a few counts of this clonotype. Trimming removed 4 bases at V and 2 bases at J, with 18 bases between. The germline V gene has CDR1 DFQATT and CDR2 SNEGSKA (reference sequence). The CDR3 length is 16 residues. This chain connects TRBV20-1 to TRBJ1-5; D remains ambiguous. The sequence came from a young man in good health. The sequencing sample was made of blood. In DNA, the CDR3 is TGCAGTGCTATATCACCGGCGGGAGGAGGCAATCAGCCCCAGCATTTT. Encoded protein: CSAISPAGGGNQPQHF.